This T cell receptor beta chain was profiled in a study of blood T cell repertoires in COVID-19. Repertoires were generated with immunoSEQ multiplex PCR, while TCRdb's copy carries only in-frame clones and drops some. The sample has hundreds of thousands of clones, 88% seen once; the top ten hold around 0.8%. This CDR3 comprises 16 residues. The germline V and J ends were trimmed by 3 bases and 5 bases, with 19 bases remaining between them. Germline V gene data show CDR1 as SGHNT and CDR2 as YENEEA. Sequenced material: peripheral blood. This rearrangement joins TRBV11-3 to TRBJ1-1; a weak D match, TRBD1 (6 bases). The receptor was derived from a woman under 40 with acute or convalescent COVID-19. CDR3 DNA sequence: TGTGCCAGCAGCTTGGTGGTGGGGGCCGAAGGGACTGAAGCTTTCTTT. Residues: CASSLVVGAEGTEAFF.